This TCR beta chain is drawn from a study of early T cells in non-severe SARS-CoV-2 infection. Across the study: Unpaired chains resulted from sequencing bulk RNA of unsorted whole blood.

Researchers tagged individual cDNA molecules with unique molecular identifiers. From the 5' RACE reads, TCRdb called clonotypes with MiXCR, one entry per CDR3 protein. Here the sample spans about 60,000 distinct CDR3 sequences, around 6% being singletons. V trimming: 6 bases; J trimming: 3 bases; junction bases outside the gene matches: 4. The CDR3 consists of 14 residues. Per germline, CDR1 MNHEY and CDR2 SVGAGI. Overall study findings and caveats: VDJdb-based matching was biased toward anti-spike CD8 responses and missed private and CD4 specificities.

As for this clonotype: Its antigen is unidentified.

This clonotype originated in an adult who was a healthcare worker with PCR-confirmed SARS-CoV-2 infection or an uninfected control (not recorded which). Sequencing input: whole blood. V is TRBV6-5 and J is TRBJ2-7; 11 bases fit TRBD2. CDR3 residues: CASRTTSGNYEQYF. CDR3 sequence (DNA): TGTGCCAGCAGGACGACTAGCGGGAACTACGAGCAGTACTTC.